Shown below are 24 T cell receptor beta chains from a single sample sequenced in a study of cytomegalovirus exposure and HLA in healthy donors. PCR was performed using 60 Vbeta and 13 Jbeta primers. Measured with immunoSEQ multiplex PCR; TCRdb has only the in-frame clones, and not every one. The table lists around 280,000 clones, roughly 89% of them singletons. Sequencing was carried out using PBMCs. These receptors were obtained from a woman aged 18-30 years in good health and CMV-seronegative.

This chain joins TRBV4-1 and TRBJ1-6; D is ambiguous. The germline V gene encodes CDR1 MGHRA and CDR2 YSYEKL. Trimming removed 5 bases at V and 8 bases at J, with 19 bases between. The CDR3 runs 16 residues. CDR3 sequence: CASSSPSGNRDSPLHF. In nucleotides, the CDR3 is TGCGCCAGCAGCTCGCCATCGGGGAATAGAGATTCACCCCTCCACTTT.

This clone was seen only once. The chain combines TRBV6-1 with TRBJ2-1; 14 bases match TRBD2. The ends lost 4 bases at V and 9 bases at J; junction bases unmatched: 2. CDR3 length: 14 residues. The V gene's germline CDR1 is MNHNS and CDR2 SASEGT. The CDR3 spells CASSGTSGGIEQFF. In DNA form, the CDR3 reads TGTGCCAGCAGTGGGACTAGCGGGGGGATTGAGCAGTTCTTC.

The chain has TRBV11-2 and TRBJ2-7; the D is unclear. Germline V gene sequence: CDR1 SGHAT, CDR2 FQNNGV. Between the trimmed V and J ends, which lost 3 bases and 2 bases, there was a span of 11 bases. The CDR3 has 14 amino acids. The CDR3 sequence: CASSFDFTPYEQYF. CDR3 DNA sequence: TGTGCCAGCAGCTTCGACTTTACCCCCTACGAGCAGTACTTC.

The chain carries TRBV5-1 and TRBJ1-3; D is unclear. Trimming left V 0 bases short and J 0 bases short, with 13 bases between. The CDR3 runs to 17 residues. Germline assignment: CDR1 SGHRS and CDR2 YFSETQ. The CDR3 here is CASSLGLDVSSGNTIYF. CDR3 nucleotide sequence: TGCGCCAGCAGCTTGGGGCTAGACGTCTCCTCTGGAAACACCATATATTTT.

V is TRBV5-1 and J is TRBJ2-5; TRBD1 is a possible D gene (7 bases). The CDR3 loop spans 15 amino acids. Trimming pared 3 bases from V and 4 bases from J, leaving 16 bases between. Germline CDR1 reads SGHRS; CDR2 reads YFSETQ. The DNA for the CDR3 is TGCGCCAGCAGCTCGCCCGAGGAGGGGGCAGAGACCCAGTACTTC. It codes for CASSSPEEGAETQYF.

This clone was seen a handful of times. The chain employs TRBV7-6 and TRBJ1-3; D unresolved. The germline V and J ends were trimmed by 3 bases and 4 bases, with 13 bases remaining between them. The length of the CDR3 is 15 residues. The germline V gene encodes CDR1 SGHVS and CDR2 FNYEAQ. In DNA form, the CDR3 reads TGTGCCAGCAGCTTTGGGAGGGCACCCGGAAACACCATATATTTT. Protein: CASSFGRAPGNTIYF.

The chain joins TRBV27 to TRBJ1-6, with TRBD1 identical over 10 bases. This CDR3 is built from 16 residues. V dropped 8 bases and J dropped 7; count of bases not matched to a gene: 11. Per germline, CDR1 MNHEY and CDR2 SMNVEV (reference sequence). CDR3 coding DNA: TGTGCCAGCGGGCGCCTCGGGGACAGGGGCAATTCACCCCTCCACTTT. It yields the protein CASGRLGDRGNSPLHF.

This clone occurred a few times. The chain combines TRBV7-2 with TRBJ2-1; possibly TRBD1 for D (6 bases). CDR1 and CDR2 (germline): SGHTA, FQGNSA. This CDR3 region has 13 residues. V lost 1 base, J lost 9 bases, and 10 bases lay in between. Here the CDR3 reads CASSLGGGREQFF. In nucleotides, the CDR3 is TGTGCCAGCAGCTTAGGAGGGGGTCGTGAGCAGTTCTTC.

This clone was detected once. The genes are TRBV2 and TRBJ1-1, with TRBD1 identical over 9 bases. From germline, CDR1 is SNHLY and CDR2 FYNNEI. This CDR3 has 14 amino acids. Trimming cost V 7 bases and J 2 bases; bases outside gene matches: 5. CDR3 DNA: TGTGCCAGCAACGGACAGGGGTTTAACACTGAAGCTTTCTTT. Its protein is CASNGQGFNTEAFF.

The V and J genes are TRBV9 and TRBJ2-7; D might be TRBD1 (6 bases). Germline values: CDR1 SGDLS, CDR2 YYNGEE. Trimming pared 3 bases from V and 1 base from J, leaving 14 bases between. The CDR3 is made up of 15 amino acids. CDR3 sequence (DNA): TGTGCCAGCAGCGCCCGCCCACAGGGATCCTACGAGCAGTACTTC. It encodes CASSARPQGSYEQYF.

The chain is built from TRBV30 and TRBJ2-2; 7 nucleotides line up with TRBD2. This CDR3 comprises 15 residues. The germline V gene has CDR1 GTSNPN and CDR2 SVGIG (reference sequence). V trimming: 4 bases; J trimming: 1 base; junction bases outside the gene matches: 6. The CDR3 sequence is CAWIGGGLNTGELFF. CDR3 DNA: TGTGCCTGGATCGGCGGGGGACTGAACACCGGGGAGCTGTTTTTT.

This sequence joins TRBV7-8 and TRBJ1-2; D may be TRBD1 (6 bases). The germline gives CDR1 SGHVS, CDR2 FQNEAQ. The V end lost 5 bases, the J end lost 5 bases, and 21 bases lay between the germline ends. CDR3 length equals 16 residues. The CDR3 DNA sequence: TGTGCCAGCAGCCCCGGACAGACATTCAACGTTTATGGCTACACCTTC. This codes for CASSPGQTFNVYGYTF. Complete variable domain (other parts from reference TRBV7-8 and TRBJ1-2): GAGVSQSPRYKVAKRGQDVALRCDPISGHVSLFWYQQALGQGPEFLTYFQNEAQLDKSGLPSDRFFAERPEGSVSTLKIQRTQQEDSAVYLCASSPGQTFNVYGYTFGSGTRLTVV.

The chain joins TRBV29-1 to TRBJ1-1, with D tentatively TRBD1 (5 bases). V was pared by 3 bases and J by 3 bases, with 11 bases between. This CDR3 contains 13 residues. The germline CDR1 and CDR2 sequences are SQVTM and ANQGSEA. Here the CDR3 reads CSVEGGYYTEAFF. CDR3 nucleotide sequence: TGCAGCGTTGAGGGGGGATACTACACTGAAGCTTTCTTT.

V is TRBV6-6 and J is TRBJ1-1, with TRBD1 identical over 11 bases. The germline V gene has CDR1 MNHNY and CDR2 SVGAGI (reference sequence). Trimming at V came to 4 bases and at J to 5 bases, leaving 9 bases not matched to a gene. The CDR3 loop spans 16 amino acids. The CDR3 coding sequence is TGTGCCAGCAGTTCGGGACAGGGGGGGGGAGTGACTGAAGCTTTCTTT. This codes for CASSSGQGGGVTEAFF.

The rearrangement joins TRBV13 to TRBJ2-7, with a tentative D call TRBD2 (6 bases). Germline-derived CDR1 and CDR2 are PRHDT and FYEKMQ (reference sequence). Trimming shortened V by 2 bases and J by 6 bases, and 14 bases separated the two germline ends. CDR3 size: 14 residues. CDR3 protein: CASSLPSDSSEQYF. The DNA of the CDR3 is TGTGCCAGCAGCTTACCTAGCGATAGTTCCGAGCAGTACTTC.

This chain joins TRBV5-8 and TRBJ1-1, with a weak D call TRBD1 (5 bases). Germline V gene sequence: CDR1 SGHTS, CDR2 YDEGEE. V was pared by 3 bases and J by 0 bases, with 15 bases between. The CDR3 spans 16 residues. CDR3 in amino acids: CASSSMGTRMNTEAFF. The CDR3 region has the DNA TGTGCCAGCAGCTCGATGGGGACTCGAATGAACACTGAAGCTTTCTTT.

The chain has TRBV30 and TRBJ2-5; no clear D gene. With 3 bases removed from V and 4 bases from J, the gap between germline ends came to 6 bases. CDR3 length: 11 amino acids. CDR1 is GTSNPN and CDR2 is SVGIG in the germline V gene (reference sequence). The CDR3, as DNA: TGTGCCTGGAGGTCCGTAGAGACCCAGTACTTC. It specifies CAWRSVETQYF.

This clone was counted between two and nine times. The gene calls are TRBV6-1 and TRBJ2-3; D is uncertain. Trimming stripped 6 bases from V and 4 bases from J, with 11 bases between. Germline lookup yields CDR1 MNHNS and CDR2 SASEGT. The CDR3 extends over 13 amino acids. As DNA, the CDR3 is TGTGCCAGCAGAGGAATAACAGCAGATACGCAGTATTTT. Amino acid sequence: CASRGITADTQYF.

The chain employs TRBV27 and TRBJ1-5; no firm D call. Germline CDR1 MNHEY, CDR2 SMNVEV (reference sequence). There are 12 residues in the CDR3. V was cut by 6 bases and J by 2 bases, with 5 bases left in between. This CDR3 reads CASSPGNQPQHF. The CDR3 DNA follows: TGTGCCAGCAGCCCGGGCAATCAGCCCCAGCATTTT.

J is TRBJ2-5 and V is TRBV5-6; TRBD1 matches at 9 bases. Germline V gene lookup returns CDR1 SGHDT and CDR2 YYEEEE. The CDR3 extends over 15 amino acids. J gave up 4 bases and V 4 bases, and 8 bases lay outside the gene matches. The CDR3, as DNA: TGTGCCAGCAGCCCCGGACAGGGGAGGGTAGAGACCCAGTACTTC. Amino acid sequence: CASSPGQGRVETQYF.

This clone showed up just a few times. The chain couples TRBV18 to TRBJ2-1; 14 positions agree with TRBD2. The CDR3 runs to 17 residues. J lost 9 bases, V lost 6 bases, and 13 bases had no gene match. Looked up from germline, CDR1 is KGHSH and CDR2 is LQKENI. The CDR3, as DNA: TGTGCCAGCTCTTCCGGCGTGACTAGCGGGGGGGCAAGTGAGCAGTTCTTC. Protein product: CASSSGVTSGGASEQFF.

V is TRBV6-5 and J is TRBJ2-3; 12 bases fit TRBD2. After removal of 5 bases from V and 9 bases from J, the junction contained 9 bases not matched to a gene. This CDR3 region has 15 residues. Per germline, CDR1 MNHEY and CDR2 SVGAGI. The CDR3 DNA is TGTGCCAGCAGTACCCTAGCGGGGGGGCCGATAACGCAGTATTTT. Translating gives CASSTLAGGPITQYF.

The J gene is TRBJ2-7, the V gene TRBV10-3; 9 nucleotides agree with TRBD1. Germline CDR1 and CDR2: ENHRY and SYGVKD. V lost 5 bases and J lost 3; bases outside the gene matches: 5. The CDR3 loop spans 14 amino acids. The CDR3 DNA sequence: TGTGCCATCAGTCCGCCGGGACAGGGCTACGAGCAGTACTTC. It codes for CAISPPGQGYEQYF.

The rearrangement joins TRBV6-1 to TRBJ1-2, with D possibly TRBD1 on 6 matching bases. CDR1 is MNHNS and CDR2 is SASEGT in the germline V gene. The V end lost 3 bases, the J end lost 4 bases, and 15 bases lay between the germline ends. The CDR3 sequence is 15 residues long. The DNA for the CDR3 is TGTGCCAGCAGTGAGTCATGGGGGCCGCTCTATGGCTACACCTTC. Translation: CASSESWGPLYGYTF.